Detailed here is one T cell receptor (beta chain). This record belongs to a study of blood T cell repertoires in COVID-19. Background on the study: Sites in the United States, Italy and Spain provided acute and convalescent COVID-19 samples. PBMCs, B-cell-depleted T cells, or T cells provided the cDNA or gDNA that made up the material.

V shed 5 bases and J 6 bases; nucleotides not matched to a gene: 14. Germline lookup yields CDR1 MDHEN and CDR2 SYDVKM. This CDR3 spans 17 amino acids. Authors' analysis steps: The assay estimated nucleated cells by amplifying reference gene primers. Sequencing used immunoSEQ multiplex PCR; TCRdb keeps in-frame clones, though not all of them. V and J calls and clone size are given by that table; D and trimming were obtained from the DNA. The profile covers tens of thousands of clones, with roughly 80% appearing a single time and approximately 20% taken by the ten largest. The TCR sequence derives from a woman in her seventies with acute or convalescent COVID-19. The V gene is TRBV28, the J gene TRBJ1-2, with 11 bases aligning to TRBD1. The specimen was peripheral blood. CDR3 residues: CASSTWTGGAVENGYTF. The CDR3 nucleotides read TGTGCCAGCAGTACATGGACAGGGGGCGCAGTGGAAAATGGCTACACCTTC.